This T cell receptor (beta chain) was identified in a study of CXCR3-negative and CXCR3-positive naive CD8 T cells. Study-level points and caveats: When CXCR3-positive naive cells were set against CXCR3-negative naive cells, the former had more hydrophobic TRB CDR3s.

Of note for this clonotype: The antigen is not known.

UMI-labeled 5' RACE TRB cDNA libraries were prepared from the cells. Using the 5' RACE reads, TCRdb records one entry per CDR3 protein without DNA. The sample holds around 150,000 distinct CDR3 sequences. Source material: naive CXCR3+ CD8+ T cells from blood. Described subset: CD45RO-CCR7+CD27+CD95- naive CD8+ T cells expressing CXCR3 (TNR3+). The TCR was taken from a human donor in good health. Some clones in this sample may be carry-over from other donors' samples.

The CDR3 protein is CASSQFLRSFKGGYTF. The rearrangement joins TRBV4-1 to TRBJ1-2. The CDR3 consists of 16 residues. Germline V gene data show CDR1 as MGHRA and CDR2 as YSYEKL.